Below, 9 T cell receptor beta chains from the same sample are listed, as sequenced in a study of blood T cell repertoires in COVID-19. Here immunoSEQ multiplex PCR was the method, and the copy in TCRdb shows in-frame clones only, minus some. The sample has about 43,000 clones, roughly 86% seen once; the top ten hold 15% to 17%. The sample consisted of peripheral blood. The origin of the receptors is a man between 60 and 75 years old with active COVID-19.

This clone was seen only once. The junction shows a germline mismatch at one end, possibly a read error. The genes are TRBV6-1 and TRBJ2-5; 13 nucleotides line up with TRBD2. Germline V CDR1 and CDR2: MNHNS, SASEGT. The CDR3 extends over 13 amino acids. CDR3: CASSERGLAGYNF. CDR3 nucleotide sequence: TGTGCCAGCAGTGAACGGGGACTAGCGGGGTATAACTTC.

CDR3 amino acids: CASRPGQGYGYTF. The DNA for the CDR3 is TGTGCCAGCAGGCCCGGACAGGGCTATGGCTACACCTTC. The rearrangement links TRBV7-3 to TRBJ1-2; 8 nucleotides match TRBD1. The CDR3 is made up of 13 amino acids. From germline, CDR1 is SGHTA and CDR2 FQGTGA. V lost 6 bases to trimming and J lost 4 bases; unmatched junction nucleotides: 4.

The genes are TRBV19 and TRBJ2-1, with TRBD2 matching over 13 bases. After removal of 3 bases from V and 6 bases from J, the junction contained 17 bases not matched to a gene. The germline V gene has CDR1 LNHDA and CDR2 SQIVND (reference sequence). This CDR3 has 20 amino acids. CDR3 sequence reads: CASSIYNPPRTSGRSNEQFF. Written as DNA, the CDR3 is TGTGCCAGTAGTATCTATAACCCACCACGGACTAGCGGGAGAAGCAATGAGCAGTTCTTC.

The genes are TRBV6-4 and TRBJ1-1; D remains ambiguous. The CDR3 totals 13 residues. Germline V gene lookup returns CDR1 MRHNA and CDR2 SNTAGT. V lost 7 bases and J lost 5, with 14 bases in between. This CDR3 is CASIPVGETEAFF. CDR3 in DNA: TGTGCCAGCATCCCCGTTGGGGAGACTGAAGCTTTCTTT.

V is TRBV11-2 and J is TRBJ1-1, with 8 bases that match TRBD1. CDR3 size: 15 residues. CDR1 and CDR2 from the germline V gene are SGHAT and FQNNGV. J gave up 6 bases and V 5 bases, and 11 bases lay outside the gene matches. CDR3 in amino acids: CASSPLRTGSPEAFF. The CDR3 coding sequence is TGTGCCAGCAGCCCCCTTAGGACAGGGAGTCCTGAAGCTTTCTTT.

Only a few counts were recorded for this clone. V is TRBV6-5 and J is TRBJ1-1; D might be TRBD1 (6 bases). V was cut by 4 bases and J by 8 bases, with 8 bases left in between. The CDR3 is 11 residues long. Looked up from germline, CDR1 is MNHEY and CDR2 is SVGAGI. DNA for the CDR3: TGTGCCAGCAGTTCTCAGGGGGAAGCTTTCTTT. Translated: CASSSQGEAFF.

The CDR3 loop reads CASSVSRGGAGNQPQHF. CDR3 nucleotides: TGTGCCAGCAGCGTGTCAAGGGGGGGCGCCGGCAATCAGCCCCAGCATTTT. The chain carries TRBV9 and TRBJ1-5, with D perhaps TRBD1 (6 bases). The V and J ends lost 2 bases and 2 bases respectively, with 17 bases between them. The CDR3 spans 17 residues. Germline CDR1 reads SGDLS; CDR2 reads YYNGEE.

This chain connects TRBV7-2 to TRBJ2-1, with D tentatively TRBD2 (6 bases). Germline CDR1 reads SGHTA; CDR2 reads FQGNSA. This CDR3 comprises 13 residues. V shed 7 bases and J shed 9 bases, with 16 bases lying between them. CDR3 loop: CASTTGPRGEQFF. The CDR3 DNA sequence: TGTGCCAGCACCACGGGACCGCGGGGTGAGCAGTTCTTC.

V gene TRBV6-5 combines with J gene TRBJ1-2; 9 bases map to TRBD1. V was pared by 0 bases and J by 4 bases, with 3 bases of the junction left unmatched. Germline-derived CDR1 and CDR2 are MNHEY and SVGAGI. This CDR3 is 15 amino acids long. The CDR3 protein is CASSYSNRGLYGYTF. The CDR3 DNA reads TGTGCCAGCAGTTACTCGAACAGGGGGCTCTATGGCTACACCTTC.